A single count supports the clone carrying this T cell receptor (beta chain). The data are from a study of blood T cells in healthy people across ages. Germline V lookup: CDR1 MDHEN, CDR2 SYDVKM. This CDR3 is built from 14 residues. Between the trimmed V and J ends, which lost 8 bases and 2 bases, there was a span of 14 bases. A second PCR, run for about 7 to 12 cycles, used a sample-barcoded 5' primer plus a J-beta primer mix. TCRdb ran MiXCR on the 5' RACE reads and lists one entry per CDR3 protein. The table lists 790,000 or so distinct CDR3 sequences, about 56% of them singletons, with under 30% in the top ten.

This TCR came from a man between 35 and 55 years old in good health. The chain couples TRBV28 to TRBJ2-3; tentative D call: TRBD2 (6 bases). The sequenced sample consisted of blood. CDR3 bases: TGTGCCAGCGGAGGACGGGGGTCCACAGATACGCAGTATTTT. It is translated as CASGGRGSTDTQYF.